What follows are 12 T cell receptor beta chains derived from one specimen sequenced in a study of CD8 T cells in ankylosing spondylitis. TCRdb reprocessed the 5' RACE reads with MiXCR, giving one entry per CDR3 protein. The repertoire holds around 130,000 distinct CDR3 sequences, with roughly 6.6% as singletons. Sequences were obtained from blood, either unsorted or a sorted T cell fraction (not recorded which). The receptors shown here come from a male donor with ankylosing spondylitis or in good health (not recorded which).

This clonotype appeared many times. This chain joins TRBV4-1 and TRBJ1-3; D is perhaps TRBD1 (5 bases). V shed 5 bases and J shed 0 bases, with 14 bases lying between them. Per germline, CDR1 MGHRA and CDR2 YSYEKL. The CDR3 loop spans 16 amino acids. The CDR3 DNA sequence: TGCGCCAGCAGCTACCGGGACTGGAGCTCTGGAAACACCATATATTTT. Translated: CASSYRDWSSGNTIYF.

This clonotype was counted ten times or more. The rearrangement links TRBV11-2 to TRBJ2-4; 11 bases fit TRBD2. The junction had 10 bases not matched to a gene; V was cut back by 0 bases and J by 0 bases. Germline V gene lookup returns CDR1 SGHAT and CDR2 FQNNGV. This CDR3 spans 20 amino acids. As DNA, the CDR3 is TGTGCCAGCAGCTTAGAGGCCGGGACTAGCGGAAATTTAGCCAAAAACATTCAGTACTTC. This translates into CASSLEAGTSGNLAKNIQYF.

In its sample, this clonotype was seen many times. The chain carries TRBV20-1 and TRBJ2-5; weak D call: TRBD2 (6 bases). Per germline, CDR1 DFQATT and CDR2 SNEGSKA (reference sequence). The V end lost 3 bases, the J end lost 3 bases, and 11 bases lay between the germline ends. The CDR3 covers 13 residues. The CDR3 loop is CSASTGTEETQYF. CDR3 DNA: TGCAGTGCTAGTACCGGGACTGAAGAGACCCAGTACTTC.

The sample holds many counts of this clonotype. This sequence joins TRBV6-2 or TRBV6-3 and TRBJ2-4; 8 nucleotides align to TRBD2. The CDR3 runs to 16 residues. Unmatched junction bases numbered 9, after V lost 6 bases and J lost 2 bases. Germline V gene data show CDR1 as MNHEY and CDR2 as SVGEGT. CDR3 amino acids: CASSLTSGPSKNIQYF. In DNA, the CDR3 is TGTGCCAGCAGCCTCACTAGCGGCCCCTCCAAAAACATTCAGTACTTC.

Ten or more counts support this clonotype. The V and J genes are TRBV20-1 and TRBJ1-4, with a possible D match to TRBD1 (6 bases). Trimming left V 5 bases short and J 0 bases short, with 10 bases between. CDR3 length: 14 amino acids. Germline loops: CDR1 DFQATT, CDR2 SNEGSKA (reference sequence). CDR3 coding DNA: TGCAGTGCTTCGTACAGGGCAACTAATGAAAAACTGTTTTTT. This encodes CSASYRATNEKLFF.

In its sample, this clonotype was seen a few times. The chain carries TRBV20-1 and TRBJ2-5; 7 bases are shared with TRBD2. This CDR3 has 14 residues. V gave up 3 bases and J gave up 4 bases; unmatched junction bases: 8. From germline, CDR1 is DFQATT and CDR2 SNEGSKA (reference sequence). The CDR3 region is CSASGGSFRETQYF. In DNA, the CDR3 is TGCAGTGCTAGCGGGGGGTCATTCAGAGAGACCCAGTACTTC.

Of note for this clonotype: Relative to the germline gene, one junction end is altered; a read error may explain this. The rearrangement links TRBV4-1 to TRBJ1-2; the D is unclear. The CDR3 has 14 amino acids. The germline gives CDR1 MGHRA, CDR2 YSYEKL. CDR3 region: CASSQVTVNYGYIF. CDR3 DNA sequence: TGCGCCAGCAGCCAAGTTACGGTGAACTATGGCTACATCTTC.

The chain's CDR3 is CASSYKNQPQHF. Here the CDR3 DNA reads TGTGCCAGCAGCTATAAAAATCAGCCCCAGCATTTT. The J gene is TRBJ1-5, the V gene TRBV6-5; D remains unclear. CDR1 MNHEY and CDR2 SVGAGI come from the germline V gene. The V and J ends lost 6 bases and 4 bases respectively, with 7 bases between them. The CDR3 extends over 12 amino acids.

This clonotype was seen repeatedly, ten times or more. Here the CDR3 reads CASSTEGDNSPLHF. The CDR3 DNA follows: TGTGCCAGCAGTACCGAAGGCGACAATTCACCCCTCCACTTT. V usage is TRBV12-3 or TRBV12-4 and J usage is TRBJ1-6; D is ambiguous. V was pared by 5 bases and J by 7 bases, with 12 bases between. The CDR3 covers 14 residues.

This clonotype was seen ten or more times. The CDR3 DNA is TGTGCCAGCAGCCAAACCGGGACAGGGACGGAAGGCTACACCTTC. Translation gives CASSQTGTGTEGYTF. The gene calls are TRBV7-6 and TRBJ1-2; 9 nucleotides agree with TRBD1. This CDR3 has 15 amino acids. The V segment lost 5 bases and the J segment 8 bases; nucleotides outside the gene matches: 12. Looked up from germline, CDR1 is SGHVS and CDR2 is FNYEAQ.

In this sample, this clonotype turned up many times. CDR3 sequence (DNA): TGTGCCAGCTCACCACCACCAGGGGGGAGCTACAATGAGCAGTTCTTC. Protein sequence: CASSPPPGGSYNEQFF. The chain is built from TRBV18 and TRBJ2-1; tentatively, D is TRBD1 (7 bases). V shed 0 bases and J shed 3 bases, with 12 bases lying between them. Per germline, CDR1 KGHSH and CDR2 LQKENI. The CDR3 contains 16 residues.

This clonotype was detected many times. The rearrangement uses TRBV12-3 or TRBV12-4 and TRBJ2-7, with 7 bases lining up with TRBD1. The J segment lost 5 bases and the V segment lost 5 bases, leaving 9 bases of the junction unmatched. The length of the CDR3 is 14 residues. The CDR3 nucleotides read TGTGCCAGCAGTCTTCAGGGGGTAGCCCACGAGCAGTACTTC. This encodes CASSLQGVAHEQYF.